The 25 T cell receptor beta chains in this list originate from one sample, sequenced in a study of blood T cells in healthy people across ages. Sample-barcoded 5' priming and a J-beta primer mix drove a second PCR of roughly 6 to 12 cycles. TCRdb itself ran the 5' RACE reads through MiXCR, one entry per CDR3 protein. The repertoire has under 1,100,000 distinct CDR3 sequences, roughly 24% of them found once; the top ten carry around 0.75%. The sample also formed part of further work on T cells of mothers and their children.

Sequencing used blood. Source of these receptors: a girl aged 2 to 10 in good health.

This clonotype was seen a few times. V is TRBV3-1 and J is TRBJ1-5, with D perhaps TRBD1 (5 bases). CDR1 LGHDT and CDR2 YNNKEL come from the germline V gene (reference sequence). CDR3 size: 14 residues. V was trimmed by 0 bases and J by 4 bases, leaving 7 bases between them. The CDR3 sequence: CASSQDAGNQPQHF. CDR3 nucleotides: TGTGCCAGCAGCCAAGATGCAGGGAATCAGCCCCAGCATTTT.

There are a few counts of this clonotype. CDR3 nucleotides: TGTGCCAGCAGTCGATTCCTCCAGGACTACGAGCAGTACTTC. Residues: CASSRFLQDYEQYF. The rearrangement joins TRBV9 to TRBJ2-5; D remains unclear. The closer fit of TRBJ2-7 to the DNA end suggests the J call may be wrong. The CDR3 is made up of 14 amino acids. Germline CDR1 reads SGDLS; CDR2 reads YYNGEE.

This clonotype came up a few times. The chain carries TRBV6-5 and TRBJ1-4; TRBD1 aligns across 8 bases. V gave up 4 bases and J gave up 0 bases; unmatched junction bases: 4. There are 16 residues in the CDR3. Germline assignment: CDR1 MNHEY and CDR2 SVGAGI. CDR3 coding DNA: TGTGCCAGCAGTTTGACAGGGGAAGCAACTAATGAAAAACTGTTTTTT. This gives the protein CASSLTGEATNEKLFF.

The chain combines TRBV5-1 with TRBJ2-5, with TRBD1 identical over 8 bases. Trimming cost V 2 bases and J 5 bases; bases outside gene matches: 8. Germline V CDR1 and CDR2: SGHRS, YFSETQ. The CDR3 covers 15 residues. DNA of the CDR3: TGCGCCAGCAGCTTCGTAACTACAGGGGGGGAGACCCAGTACTTC. This gives the protein CASSFVTTGGETQYF.

This chain uses TRBV4-1 with TRBJ2-3, with 9 positions matching TRBD2. The V gene end was trimmed by 2 bases and the J gene end by 5 bases; junction bases not matched to a gene: 14. Germline V gives CDR1 MGHRA, CDR2 YSYEKL. This CDR3 contains 18 residues. As DNA, the CDR3 is TGCGCCAGCAGCCAAACACTTGATCTAGCGGGACTGGGAGATACGCAGTATTTT. This encodes CASSQTLDLAGLGDTQYF.

This clonotype appeared a few times. V is TRBV4-1 and J is TRBJ1-4; the match to TRBD1 covers 9 bases. Germline lookup yields CDR1 MGHRA and CDR2 YSYEKL. The length of the CDR3 is 17 residues. After removal of 4 bases from V and 8 bases from J, the junction contained 14 bases not matched to a gene. In DNA, the CDR3 is TGCGCCAGCAGCCCGGGACGTTTACAGGGGGCAGGGGAAAAACTGTTTTTT. Its translation is CASSPGRLQGAGEKLFF.

This clonotype appeared a few times. CDR3 DNA sequence: TGTGCCAGCAGCCCAGCGGGAGGTGCCGAGCAGTACTTC. This sequence encodes CASSPAGGAEQYF. The rearrangement uses TRBV14 and TRBJ2-7; 9 bases are a match to TRBD2. This CDR3 is 13 amino acids long. Per germline, CDR1 SGHDN and CDR2 FVKESK. Trimming removed 4 bases from V and 6 bases from J; junction bases left unmatched: 4.

V and J are TRBV12-3 or TRBV12-4 and TRBJ1-5, with D possibly matching TRBD1 (5 bases). V lost 8 bases and J 4 bases, leaving 12 bases between the germline ends. The CDR3 has 13 amino acids. The CDR3 DNA reads as TGTGCCAGCGCGCAGGGTTCTAATCAGCCCCAGCATTTT. Translating it yields CASAQGSNQPQHF.

The chain links TRBV20-1 to TRBJ2-5; 7 nucleotides align to TRBD1. The J call is doubtful: the DNA matches TRBJ2-7 better. The CDR3 is 12 amino acids. CDR1 and CDR2 (germline): DFQATT, SNEGSKA (reference sequence). Here the CDR3 DNA reads TGCAGTGCTGGACGACAGGGCCACGAGCAGTACTTC. It specifies CSAGRQGHEQYF.

The chain has TRBV29-1 and TRBJ2-7; a weak D match, TRBD2 (7 bases). Germline CDR1 and CDR2: SQVTM and ANQGSEA. Trimming took off 4 bases at V and 3 bases at J, with 13 bases between the two ends. The CDR3 contains 13 residues. As DNA, the CDR3 is TGCAGCGTTGGAGGGGGGGGAAACTACGAGCAGTACTTC. Protein: CSVGGGGNYEQYF.

There are a few counts of this clonotype. The CDR3 region is CASSLETGAVETQYF. The DNA for the CDR3 is TGTGCCAGCAGCTTGGAAACAGGGGCAGTGGAGACCCAGTACTTC. V usage is TRBV11-2 and J usage is TRBJ2-5; 7 nucleotides align to TRBD1. After removal of 3 bases from V and 5 bases from J, the junction contained 9 bases not matched to a gene. The CDR3 spans 15 residues. Germline V gene data show CDR1 as SGHAT and CDR2 as FQNNGV.

This clonotype was recorded a few times. The rearrangement links TRBV27 to TRBJ1-2, with 7 bases identical to TRBD1. The length of the CDR3 is 15 residues. Germline V lookup: CDR1 MNHEY, CDR2 SMNVEV (reference sequence). Unmatched junction bases numbered 12, after V lost 5 bases and J lost 6 bases. The CDR3 coding sequence is TGTGCCAGCAGTGGAGCGGGACAGACCTCAAATGGCTACACCTTC. Translating it yields CASSGAGQTSNGYTF.

There are a few counts of this clonotype. The chain recombines TRBV6-2 or TRBV6-3 with TRBJ1-4; possible D gene TRBD1, 6 bases. CDR1 is MNHEY, CDR2 SVGEGT, per germline. With 4 bases removed from V and 8 bases from J, the gap between germline ends came to 17 bases. The CDR3 contains 15 residues. The CDR3 here is CASSSRDTEGEKLFF. CDR3 nucleotides: TGTGCCAGCAGTTCCCGGGACACCGAAGGAGAAAAACTGTTTTTT.

The chain is built from TRBV7-3 and TRBJ2-2; unclear D gene. V was trimmed by 0 bases and J by 4 bases, leaving 9 bases between them. The CDR3 spans 15 residues. Germline lookup yields CDR1 SGHTA and CDR2 FQGTGA. CDR3 nucleotide sequence: TGTGCCAGCAGCTTAACTACTAAAAGCACCGGGGAGCTGTTTTTT. It encodes CASSLTTKSTGELFF.

This clonotype was detected only a few times. The chain combines TRBV12-3 or TRBV12-4 with TRBJ2-7; D is ambiguous. The DNA end favors TRBJ2-5, so the J call may be wrong. The CDR3 has 12 residues. The CDR3 region is CASTKGMETQYF. The CDR3 DNA sequence: TGTGCCAGCACCAAGGGAATGGAGACCCAGTACTTC.

The chain has TRBV5-1 and TRBJ1-1; possible D gene TRBD1, 5 bases. Germline V gene lookup returns CDR1 SGHRS and CDR2 YFSETQ. The length of the CDR3 is 17 residues. Trimming shortened V by 0 bases and J by 3 bases, and 18 bases separated the two germline ends. CDR3 protein: CASSLGGIGDVDTEAFF. As DNA, the CDR3 is TGCGCCAGCAGCTTGGGCGGGATAGGGGATGTGGACACTGAAGCTTTCTTT.

In its sample, this clonotype was seen a few times. The chain employs TRBV7-2 and TRBJ2-1; weak D call: TRBD2 (6 bases). The length of the CDR3 is 15 residues. Trimming removed 8 bases at V and 10 bases at J, with 24 bases between. Germline CDR1 reads SGHTA; CDR2 reads FQGNSA. The CDR3 region has the DNA TGTGCCAGCGGCCCCGTGGGGACTGGGGCCAAAGAGCAGTTCTTC. Protein: CASGPVGTGAKEQFF.

This clonotype was detected only a few times. The chain is built from TRBV5-1 and TRBJ2-3; TRBD2 is a possible D gene (5 bases). CDR1 and CDR2 (germline): SGHRS, YFSETQ. The CDR3 has 15 amino acids. V was pared by 2 bases and J by 5 bases, with 15 bases between. The CDR3, as DNA: TGCGCCAGCAGCTTCGGCGAATCTGCGGGAGATACGCAGTATTTT. This translates into CASSFGESAGDTQYF.

This clonotype came up a few times. A read error may account for a junction end that differs from germline. The chain joins TRBV5-5 to TRBJ2-1; the D gene is possibly TRBD2 (6 bases). CDR1 and CDR2 (germline): SGHKS, YYEKEE (reference sequence). CDR3 length: 12 amino acids. DNA for the CDR3: TGTGCCAGCAGCTTGGTAACCGGGGAGGAGTACTTC. Its protein product is CASSLVTGEEYF.

The chain uses TRBV19 and TRBJ1-2; a possible D gene is TRBD1 (5 bases). CDR3 length equals 14 residues. Germline V CDR1 and CDR2: LNHDA, SQIVND (reference sequence). The V end was cut by 3 bases, the J end by 5 bases, with 13 bases between. CDR3 bases: TGTGCCAGTAGTATGCTGGGGCGAAGTTATGGCTACACCTTC. Protein product: CASSMLGRSYGYTF.

V usage is TRBV4-2 and J usage is TRBJ2-5; 7 bases are a match to TRBD1. The DNA end is more similar to TRBJ2-7, so the J call may be wrong. Germline values: CDR1 LGHNA, CDR2 YNFKEQ. This CDR3 is 17 amino acids long. Here the CDR3 DNA reads TGTGCCAGCAGCCAAGATTGGGACAGCGAGTTTCTCTACGAGCAGTACTTC. Its translation is CASSQDWDSEFLYEQYF.

The V call is TRBV14, the J call TRBJ2-5; TRBD2 might be the D (5 bases). Germline assignment: CDR1 SGHDN and CDR2 FVKESK. Trimming shortened V by 2 bases and J by 3 bases, and 10 bases separated the two germline ends. The CDR3 loop spans 14 amino acids. CDR3 protein: CASSQLATEETQYF. The CDR3 DNA is TGTGCCAGCAGCCAACTAGCCACCGAAGAGACCCAGTACTTC.

This clonotype occurred a few times. One end of the junction fails to match germline, which may point to a read error. V and J are TRBV28 and TRBJ1-4, with TRBD1 identical over 7 bases. Looked up from germline, CDR1 is MDHEN and CDR2 is SYDVKM. CDR3 length: 15 residues. This chain's CDR3 is CASRPDRDWNEKLSF. For the CDR3, the DNA is TGTGCCAGCAGACCTGACAGGGACTGGAATGAAAAACTGTCTTTT.

The chain links TRBV20-1 to TRBJ2-3, with 14 bases matching TRBD2. Germline lookup yields CDR1 DFQATT and CDR2 SNEGSKA (reference sequence). The CDR3 is 17 amino acids. J lost 2 bases, V lost 7 bases, and 11 bases had no gene match. The CDR3 loop reads CSVTSGLAGGPTDTQYF. CDR3 nucleotides: TGCAGTGTTACATCAGGACTAGCGGGAGGACCCACAGATACGCAGTATTTT.

The chain employs TRBV24-1 and TRBJ1-5; no definite D call. Germline CDR1 and CDR2: KGHDR and SFDVKD. The V gene lost 2 bases and the J gene lost 0 bases, with 10 bases spanning the gap. This CDR3 spans 16 amino acids. This CDR3 reads CATSDSSSHSNQPQHF. CDR3 sequence (DNA): TGTGCCACCAGTGATTCAAGCTCCCATAGCAATCAGCCCCAGCATTTT.